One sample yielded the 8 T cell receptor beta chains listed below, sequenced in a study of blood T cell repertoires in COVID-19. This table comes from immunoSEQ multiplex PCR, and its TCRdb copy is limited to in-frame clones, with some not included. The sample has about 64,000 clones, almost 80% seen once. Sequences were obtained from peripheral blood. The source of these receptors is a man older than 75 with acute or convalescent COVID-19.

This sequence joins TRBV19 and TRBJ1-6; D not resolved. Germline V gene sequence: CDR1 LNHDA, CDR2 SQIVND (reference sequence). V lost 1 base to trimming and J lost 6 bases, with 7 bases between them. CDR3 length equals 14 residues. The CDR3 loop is CASSIVQINSPLHF. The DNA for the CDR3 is TGTGCCAGTAGTATAGTTCAGATTAATTCACCCCTCCACTTT.

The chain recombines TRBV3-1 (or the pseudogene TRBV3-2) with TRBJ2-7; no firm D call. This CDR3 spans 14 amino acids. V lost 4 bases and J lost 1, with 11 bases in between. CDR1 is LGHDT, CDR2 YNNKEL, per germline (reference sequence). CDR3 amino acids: CASSLTTVSYEQYF. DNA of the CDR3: TGTGCCAGCAGCCTGACAACAGTATCCTACGAGCAGTACTTC.

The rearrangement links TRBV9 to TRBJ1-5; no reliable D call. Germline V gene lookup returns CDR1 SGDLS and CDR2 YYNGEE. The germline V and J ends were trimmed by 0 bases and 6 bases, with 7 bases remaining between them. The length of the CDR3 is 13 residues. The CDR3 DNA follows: TGTGCCAGCAGCGTAGCTCCCGGTCAGCCCCAGCATTTT. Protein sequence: CASSVAPGQPQHF.

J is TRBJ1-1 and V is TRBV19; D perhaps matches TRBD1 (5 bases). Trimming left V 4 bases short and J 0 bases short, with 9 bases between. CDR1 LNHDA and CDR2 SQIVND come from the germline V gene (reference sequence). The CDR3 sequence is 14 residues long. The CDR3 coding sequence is TGTGCCAGTAGTAAGGGACTTATGAACACTGAAGCTTTCTTT. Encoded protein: CASSKGLMNTEAFF.

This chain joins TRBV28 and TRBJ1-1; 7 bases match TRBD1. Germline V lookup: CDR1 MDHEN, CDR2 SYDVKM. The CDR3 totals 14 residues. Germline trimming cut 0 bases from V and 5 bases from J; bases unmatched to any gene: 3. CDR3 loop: CASSLWRGRTEAFF. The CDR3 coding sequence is TGTGCCAGCAGTTTATGGAGGGGGCGAACTGAAGCTTTCTTT.

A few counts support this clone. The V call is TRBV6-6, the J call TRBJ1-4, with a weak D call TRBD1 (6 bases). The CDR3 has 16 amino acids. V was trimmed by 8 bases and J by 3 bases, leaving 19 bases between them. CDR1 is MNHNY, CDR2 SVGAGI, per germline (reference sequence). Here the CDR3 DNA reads TGTGCCAGCGGGCAGGGGAGACTCGTGGCTAATGAAAAACTGTTTTTT. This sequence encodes CASGQGRLVANEKLFF.

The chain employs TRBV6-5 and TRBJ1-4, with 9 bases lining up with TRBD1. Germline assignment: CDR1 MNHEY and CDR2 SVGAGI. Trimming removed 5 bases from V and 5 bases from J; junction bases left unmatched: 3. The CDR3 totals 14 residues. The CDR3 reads CASSRDRANEKLFF. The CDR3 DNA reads TGTGCCAGCAGTAGGGACAGGGCGAATGAAAAACTGTTTTTT.

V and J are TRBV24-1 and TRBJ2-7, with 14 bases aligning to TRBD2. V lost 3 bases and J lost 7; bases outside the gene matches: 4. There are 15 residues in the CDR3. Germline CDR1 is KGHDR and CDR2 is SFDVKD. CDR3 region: CATSDPRTSGREQYF. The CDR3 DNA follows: TGTGCCACCAGTGATCCGCGGACTAGCGGGAGGGAGCAGTACTTC.